The 30 T cell receptor beta chains presented below share a single source sample, sequenced in a study of T-cell memory formation after mild COVID-19. TCRdb analysed the 5' RACE reads with MiXCR anew, one entry per CDR3 protein. The sample contains hundreds of thousands of distinct CDR3 sequences, roughly an eighth of which appear only once. What was sequenced was PBMCs or a T cell subset sorted from them (not recorded which). These receptors were obtained from a man between 18 and 29 years old who had mild COVID-19 (a few samples of this study predate the infection). Cell type and time point are not known.

A note on this clonotype: This sequence may be a read error, since a much larger clone differs from it by one base. The chain combines TRBV5-1 with TRBJ2-3, with 8 bases identical to TRBD2. V lost 7 bases and J lost 0; bases outside the gene matches: 7. Germline V gives CDR1 SGHRS, CDR2 YFSETQ. The CDR3 covers 15 residues. The CDR3 loop is CASGAGAASTDTQYF. DNA for the CDR3: TGCGCCAGCGGAGCGGGGGCCGCTAGCACAGATACGCAGTATTTT.

The rearrangement joins TRBV4-3 to TRBJ1-4; D gene uncertain. CDR3 length equals 17 residues. The V end lost 0 bases, the J end lost 3 bases, and 14 bases lay between the germline ends. The germline V gene has CDR1 LGHNA and CDR2 YSLEER. The CDR3 region has the DNA TGCGCCAGCAGCCAAGATAAAGAAGGAGGGCCTAATGAAAAACTGTTTTTT. It specifies CASSQDKEGGPNEKLFF.

The table lists this clonotype with a few counts. V gene TRBV6-2 or TRBV6-3 combines with J gene TRBJ2-7, with 10 bases lining up with TRBD1. CDR1 is MNHEY, CDR2 SVGEGT, per germline. There are 13 residues in the CDR3. CDR3 coding DNA: TGTGTCAGCCGGGACAGGGGCCCCTACGAGCAGTACGTC. Encoded protein: CVSRDRGPYEQYV.

The rearrangement joins TRBV7-2 to TRBJ1-2, with D uncertain. CDR1 is SGHTA, CDR2 FQGNSA, per germline. V lost 6 bases to trimming and J lost 7 bases, with 18 bases between them. CDR3 size: 14 residues. The CDR3 region is CASSPSPTAIGYTF. The CDR3 DNA sequence: TGTGCCAGCAGTCCCTCGCCGACGGCAATTGGCTACACCTTC.

This clonotype was counted only a few times. The rearrangement links TRBV15 to TRBJ1-2, with 12 positions matching TRBD1. The J segment lost 7 bases and the V segment lost 4 bases, leaving 4 bases of the junction unmatched. The V gene's germline CDR1 is LNHNV and CDR2 YYDKDF (reference sequence). The CDR3 is 14 amino acids. The CDR3 protein is CATSKGQGALGYTF. For the CDR3, the DNA is TGTGCCACCAGCAAGGGACAGGGGGCGCTTGGCTACACCTTC.

J is TRBJ1-2 and V is TRBV11-2; the D gene is possibly TRBD1 (5 bases). This CDR3 is built from 14 residues. Trimming removed 0 bases at V and 6 bases at J, with 11 bases between. Germline CDR1 SGHAT, CDR2 FQNNGV. The CDR3 is CASSLEAGLNGYTF. As DNA, the CDR3 is TGTGCCAGCAGCTTAGAAGCAGGGTTGAATGGCTACACCTTC.

This clonotype was seen a handful of times. This rearrangement joins TRBV5-1 to TRBJ2-5; TRBD2 agrees at 12 bases. The germline gives CDR1 SGHRS, CDR2 YFSETQ. The CDR3 covers 15 residues. V lost 4 bases, J lost 0 bases, and 1 base stayed unmatched. The CDR3: CASSRTSGNQETQYF. CDR3 bases: TGCGCCAGCAGCCGGACTAGCGGGAACCAAGAGACCCAGTACTTC.

The chain combines TRBV5-1 with TRBJ1-1; possibly TRBD1 for D (5 bases). The CDR3 totals 14 residues. Germline loops: CDR1 SGHRS, CDR2 YFSETQ. V shed 3 bases and J shed 1 base, with 10 bases lying between them. Here the CDR3 DNA reads TGCGCCAGCAGCTGGCAGGGTGAGAACACTGAAGCTTTCTTT. Protein sequence: CASSWQGENTEAFF.

There are a few counts of this clonotype. The chain employs TRBV6-2 or TRBV6-3 and TRBJ1-5; TRBD1 aligns across 8 bases. With 5 bases clipped from V and 6 bases from J, the junction kept 12 bases outside the gene matches. Germline loops: CDR1 MNHEY, CDR2 SVGEGT. The CDR3 consists of 16 residues. CDR3 region: CASSPQRTGMFQPQHF. CDR3 nucleotides: TGTGCCAGCAGTCCCCAGAGGACAGGGATGTTTCAGCCCCAGCATTTT.

This chain connects TRBV9 to TRBJ2-2, with D perhaps matching TRBD1 (5 bases). Germline V lookup: CDR1 SGDLS, CDR2 YYNGEE. Trimming cost V 4 bases and J 0 bases, with 10 bases left between them. The CDR3 sequence is 15 residues long. Here the CDR3 DNA reads TGTGCCAGCAGCTTAAGACAGTCGAACACCGGGGAGCTGTTTTTT. Translation gives CASSLRQSNTGELFF.

The genes are TRBV20-1 and TRBJ1-1; 7 bases fit TRBD1. V shed 5 bases, J shed 1 base, and the junction held 7 bases outside the gene matches. This CDR3 contains 14 residues. Germline loops: CDR1 DFQATT, CDR2 SNEGSKA (reference sequence). CDR3 in amino acids: CSALGGRENTEAFF. The DNA for the CDR3 is TGCAGTGCTCTAGGGGGCAGAGAGAACACTGAAGCTTTCTTT.

The gene calls are TRBV9 and TRBJ2-7; no definite D call. The germline gives CDR1 SGDLS, CDR2 YYNGEE. The V gene lost 2 bases and the J gene lost 1 base, with 7 bases spanning the gap. The CDR3 runs 13 residues. The CDR3 DNA is TGTGCCAGCAGCGTTCACGGTTCCTACGAGCAGTACTTC. Its protein is CASSVHGSYEQYF. Full variable domain (outside the CDR3, taken from reference TRBV9 and TRBJ2-7): DSGVTQTPKHLITATGQRVTLRCSPRSGDLSVYWYQQSLDQGLQFLIQYYNGEERAKGNILERFSAQQFPDLHSELNLSSLELGDSALYFCASSVHGSYEQYFGPGTRLTVT.

Many counts were recorded for this clonotype. The V and J genes are TRBV7-9 and TRBJ2-5, with 7 nucleotides matching TRBD1. The CDR3 covers 14 residues. V was clipped by 0 bases and J by 5 bases; unmatched bases: 3. Per germline, CDR1 SEHNR and CDR2 FQNEAQ (reference sequence). Here the CDR3 reads CASSLARGQETQYF. CDR3 coding DNA: TGTGCCAGCAGCTTAGCGAGGGGGCAGGAGACCCAGTACTTC. The complete variable domain, with remaining parts taken from reference TRBV7-9 and TRBJ2-5, reads DTGVSQNPRHKITKRGQNVTFRCDPISEHNRLYWYRQTLGQGPEFLTYFQNEAQLEKSRLLSDRFSAERPKGSFSTLEIQRTEQGDSAMYLCASSLARGQETQYFGPGTRLLVL.

This clonotype was seen repeatedly, ten times or more. The V and J genes are TRBV6-6 and TRBJ2-5, with TRBD1 as a possible D gene (5 bases). Germline V gene data show CDR1 as MNHNY and CDR2 as SVGAGI (reference sequence). Trimming pared 2 bases from V and 1 base from J, leaving 14 bases between. The CDR3 runs 16 residues. This chain's CDR3 is CASSYGETVLQETQYF. The DNA of the CDR3 is TGTGCCAGCAGTTACGGAGAGACAGTTCTCCAAGAGACCCAGTACTTC.

The table lists this clonotype with a count of one. The V gene is TRBV9, the J gene TRBJ1-1; TRBD1 might be the D (5 bases). In germline, CDR1 is SGDLS, CDR2 YYNGEE. V shed 5 bases and J shed 4 bases, with 12 bases lying between them. The CDR3 has 13 amino acids. In nucleotides, the CDR3 is TGTGCCAGCAGGCGTGACAGCTCCACTGAAGCTTTCTTT. It is translated as CASRRDSSTEAFF.

This clonotype has a count of ten or more. V and J are TRBV4-1 and TRBJ2-3; D uncertain. V was pared by 0 bases and J by 7 bases, with 5 bases between. The CDR3 is 12 amino acids. CDR1 MGHRA and CDR2 YSYEKL come from the germline V gene. This chain's CDR3 is CASSQEVHTQYF. CDR3 DNA: TGCGCCAGCAGCCAAGAGGTCCATACGCAGTATTTT.

The gene calls are TRBV3-1 and TRBJ2-7, with a tentative D call TRBD1 (5 bases). Germline CDR1 reads LGHDT; CDR2 reads YNNKEL (reference sequence). V shed 3 bases and J shed 5 bases, with 11 bases lying between them. This CDR3 spans 13 amino acids. The CDR3 bases are TGTGCCAGCAGCCACTTAGGGGCCCACGAGCAGTACTTC. Translating it yields CASSHLGAHEQYF.

This clonotype was observed a handful of times. This rearrangement joins TRBV20-1 to TRBJ2-3, with TRBD2 as a possible D gene (6 bases). Germline-derived CDR1 and CDR2 are DFQATT and SNEGSKA (reference sequence). There are 14 residues in the CDR3. Trimming took off 3 bases at V and 0 bases at J, with 10 bases between the two ends. CDR3 sequence reads: CSASLAGSTDTQYF. The CDR3 nucleotides read TGCAGTGCTAGTTTGGCGGGGAGCACAGATACGCAGTATTTT.

This clonotype was recorded only once. This sequence joins TRBV25-1 and TRBJ1-1, with D hard to call. Per the germline V gene, CDR1 is MGHDK and CDR2 is SYGVNS. There are 14 residues in the CDR3. V lost 5 bases to trimming and J lost 1 base, with 11 bases between them. The CDR3 spells CASSNLERNTEAFF. The CDR3 nucleotides are TGTGCCAGCAGTAATCTAGAGCGGAACACTGAAGCTTTCTTT.

This clonotype was picked up many times. The CDR3 DNA is TGTGCCAGTAGTATGCGACCATATAATTCACCCCTCCACTTT. Protein product: CASSMRPYNSPLHF. The chain combines TRBV19 with TRBJ1-6; D uncertain. Germline V gives CDR1 LNHDA, CDR2 SQIVND (reference sequence). Trimming took off 3 bases at V and 4 bases at J, with 7 bases between the two ends. The CDR3 runs 14 residues.

This clonotype was seen more than once but under ten times. The J gene is TRBJ1-6, the V gene TRBV7-9; D gene ambiguous. CDR3 length: 14 residues. The V end lost 3 bases, the J end lost 3 bases, and 6 bases lay between the germline ends. Germline V gene lookup returns CDR1 SEHNR and CDR2 FQNEAQ (reference sequence). The CDR3 DNA reads as TGTGCCAGCAGCTTGGAGGGCTATAATTCACCCCTCCACTTT. It yields the protein CASSLEGYNSPLHF. Together with reference TRBV7-9 and TRBJ1-6, the CDR3 gives the full variable domain: DTGVSQNPRHKITKRGQNVTFRCDPISEHNRLYWYRQTLGQGPEFLTYFQNEAQLEKSRLLSDRFSAERPKGSFSTLEIQRTEQGDSAMYLCASSLEGYNSPLHFGNGTRLTVT.

The J gene is TRBJ2-7, the V gene TRBV11-2, with TRBD2 matching over 13 bases. With V trimmed by 2 bases and J by 3 bases, 10 bases remained unmatched. There are 18 residues in the CDR3. The germline gives CDR1 SGHAT, CDR2 FQNNGV. The DNA of the CDR3 is TGTGCCAGCAGCTTAACGACTAGCGGGGGGCCAAAACTCTACGAGCAGTACTTC. Protein: CASSLTTSGGPKLYEQYF. The full variable domain, rest sourced from reference TRBV11-2 and TRBJ2-7, is EAGVAQSPRYKIIEKRQSVAFWCNPISGHATLYWYQQILGQGPKLLIQFQNNGVVDDSQLPKDRFSAERLKGVDSTLKIQPAKLEDSAVYLCASSLTTSGGPKLYEQYFGPGTRLTVT.

The chain is built from TRBV23-1 and TRBJ2-2; no clear D. TRBV23-1 carries the ORF label, with uncertain function. V was shortened by 7 bases and J by 5 bases, with 14 bases between the two germline ends. The CDR3 runs to 14 residues. The CDR3 bases are TGCGCCAGCACCCCCCCGGGTCGGACCGGGGAGCTGTTTTTT. It specifies CASTPPGRTGELFF.

The chain combines TRBV7-2 with TRBJ1-5; tentatively, D is TRBD1 (6 bases). This CDR3 has 16 residues. The germline V gene has CDR1 SGHTA and CDR2 FQGNSA. Trimming took 5 bases from V and 0 from J, leaving 14 bases between them. CDR3 nucleotide sequence: TGTGCCAGCAGCCCCGGACAGTGGAATAGCAATCAGCCCCAGCATTTT. Amino acid sequence: CASSPGQWNSNQPQHF.

This chain joins TRBV7-9 and TRBJ1-2, with a possible D match to TRBD1 (5 bases). This CDR3 comprises 13 residues. V gave up 3 bases and J gave up 3 bases, with 8 bases separating them. CDR1 and CDR2 (germline): SEHNR, FQNEAQ (reference sequence). The CDR3 DNA reads as TGTGCCAGCAGCTTTTCGACAGACTATGGCTACACCTTC. Amino acids: CASSFSTDYGYTF.

There are a few counts of this clonotype. This chain joins TRBV23-1 and TRBJ2-3; D call uncertain. TRBV23-1 is treated as an ORF (open reading frame) with a function not yet certain. V dropped 5 bases and J dropped 1 base, with 10 bases sitting between them. CDR3 length equals 14 residues. The CDR3 nucleotides are TGCGCCAGCAGTTTCGGATCCCGCACAGATACGCAGTATTTT. This codes for CASSFGSRTDTQYF.

The rearrangement uses TRBV7-9 and TRBJ2-3; 8 bases line up with TRBD2. V trimming: 5 bases; J trimming: 6 bases; junction bases outside the gene matches: 1. This CDR3 has 12 amino acids. Germline V CDR1 and CDR2: SEHNR, FQNEAQ (reference sequence). The CDR3 DNA reads as TGTGCCAGCAGCCAGCGGGGGGATACGCAGTATTTT. Translated: CASSQRGDTQYF.

This clonotype has at least ten counts. The genes are TRBV11-2 and TRBJ2-1; 13 bases map to TRBD2. This CDR3 has 17 residues. V was clipped by 4 bases and J by 10 bases; unmatched bases: 13. CDR1 and CDR2 (germline): SGHAT, FQNNGV. The CDR3 region is CASSYPLLAGGPPEQFF. The CDR3 DNA follows: TGTGCCAGCAGCTACCCCCTACTAGCGGGGGGGCCCCCCGAGCAGTTCTTC.

This clonotype was counted at least ten times. The chain couples TRBV19 to TRBJ1-5; D ambiguous. Germline V gene sequence: CDR1 LNHDA, CDR2 SQIVND (reference sequence). The CDR3 is made up of 12 amino acids. Trimming took 0 bases from V and 6 from J, leaving 3 bases between them. CDR3 in DNA: TGTGCCAGTAGTATAGATTTTCAGCCCCAGCATTTT. This codes for CASSIDFQPQHF.

The CDR3, as DNA: TGTGCCAGCAAGTTCCAGGGGGCGAGCGAGCAGTACTTC. Residues: CASKFQGASEQYF. The rearrangement joins TRBV25-1 to TRBJ2-7; 8 nucleotides line up with TRBD1. V lost 7 bases, J lost 6 bases, and 8 bases stayed unmatched. Germline V CDR1 and CDR2: MGHDK, SYGVNS. The CDR3 totals 13 residues.